This TCR beta chain was sequenced during a study of CD8 T cells in ankylosing spondylitis. Study outcomes and limitations: Before this, some motif variants had been reported in reactive arthritis synovial fluid and blood.

This clonotype was seen a handful of times. Its antigen remains unknown. The CDR3 spans 14 residues. Trimming removed 5 bases at V and 2 bases at J, with 13 bases between. In making TCR beta libraries, quantitative 5'-RACE with molecular barcodes was used. One entry per CDR3 protein results from TCRdb running MiXCR on the 5' RACE reads. The repertoire holds approximately 350,000 distinct CDR3 sequences, with roughly 22% as singletons. Sample: blood, either unsorted or a sorted T cell fraction (not recorded which). The V and J genes are TRBV12-3 or TRBV12-4 and TRBJ2-7; perhaps TRBD2 as D (5 bases). The TCR was taken from a male donor with ankylosing spondylitis or in good health (not recorded which). CDR3 in DNA: TGTGCCAGCAGTCCCAGCGGAACGCCCTACGAGCAGTACTTC. Protein product: CASSPSGTPYEQYF.